This TCR beta chain was retrieved from a study of T cells after yellow fever vaccination (dated by TCRdb to the late 2010s). In terms of the full investigation: The SMART-Seq v4 Ultra Low Input RNA kit was used to prepare libraries from fractions with low cell numbers. Blood was collected at multiple timepoints before and after primary and secondary immunization, and bulk PBMC replicates and cell subsets were isolated. Two healthy male donors, one aged 18 to 30 and one aged 30 to 40 years, made up the cohort. To follow T-cell clones before and after primary and booster YFV17D yellow fever vaccination, bulk TCR alpha and beta repertoires were sequenced over time.

The trim is 4 bases for V and 3 bases for J, with a gap of 19 bases between the germline ends. The germline V gene (reference sequence) supplies CDR1 DFQATT and CDR2 SNEGSKA. The CDR3, from cysteine to phenylalanine, totals 15 residues. CDR3 DNA only is kept here, 45 bases in frame from base 1. Remarks on this clonotype: Its specific antigen is unknown. It has no much larger one-base neighbor in the sample; base qualities were not kept.

What the treatment or condition label conveys for this sample: live attenuated yellow fever vaccine strain. Two biological replicates of bulk PBMCs were collected at each blood-draw timepoint. A standard Ficoll-Paque protocol was used to isolate PBMCs from peripheral blood. RNA was extracted with TriZol from bulk PBMCs, CD4 and CD8 fractions, and dextramer-positive and dextramer-negative fractions. TCRdb records Illumina NovaSeq 6000 as the sequencer. TCR cDNA was synthesized by 5'RACE template switching, through which a universal primer site and unique molecular identifiers were introduced. Priming of cDNA synthesis was performed from both the TCR alpha and TCR beta constant segments. Two PCR steps were used to amplify libraries, with sample barcodes and sequencing adapters being added in the second step. Sequencing of the libraries was done on either Illumina HiSeq 2500 (2x100 bp) or NovaSeq (2x150 bp). The authors processed their data as follows. Reads were demultiplexed and collapsed into UMI consensus sequences with MIGEC, and V(D)J alignment was performed with MiXCR. Vaccine-responding clonotypes were identified with edgeR using replicate PBMC samples, with FDR below 0.01 and a log2 fold change above 5 up to day 15 being required. Bulk clonotypes were assigned CD4 or CD8 identity according to which sequenced CD4 or CD8 repertoire held them at higher abundance. TCRdb reprocessed the public reads (quality trimming at Q25 with fastp, clone calling with MiXCR) and kept in-frame beta chains. Entries that share a CDR3 protein sequence are merged under the most common genes and DNA. These V and J calls rely on TCRdb rather than the paper's analysis. This sample holds a few hundred thousand distinct CDR3 sequences; about 4% were observed only once. The ten most abundant clones make up 24% of the sample.

Results the study describes overall, beyond this receptor: Only two donors were included in the study, so the extent to which the findings can be generalized is limited. Most clones expanded after primary vaccination were re-detected after the booster (almost 98% of CD4 and approximately 88% of CD8), suggesting broad memory maintenance. A small share of clonotypes occurred in both CD4 and CD8 compartments, likely arising from convergent recombination. The secondary T-cell response was found to be weaker but faster than the primary response, with a peak reached on day 5 rather than on day 15. FACS-sorted repertoires could contain abundant contaminating clonotypes from the bulk population, so computational filtering was required.

The sequence was collected from a man between 18 and 29 years old who received the YFV17D yellow fever vaccine. The receptor chain draws on TRBV20-1 and TRBJ2-7; TRBD2 might be the D gene, on 6 matching bases. Sequenced material: PBMCs, taken 5 days after the yellow fever booster vaccination. The sequenced DNA: TGCAGTGCTACGCGGGGTAGGGGCGGACGCTACGAGCAGTACTTC. Translated, it gives CSATRGRGGRYEQYF.